This TCR beta chain was sequenced for a study of T cell responses to AZD1222 COVID-19 vaccine (dated by TCRdb to the early 2020s). Concerning the study at large: Because spike-specific TCR depth and breadth did not differ between the two schedules, AZD1222 recipients who got a second dose at roughly 4 weeks were pooled with those who got a second dose at roughly 12 weeks. Trial participants were enrolled into age subgroups of 18-55, 56-69 and 70-plus years, which contained approximately 150, 28 and 58 TCR-sequenced participants, respectively. TCR sequencing covered 233 trial participants: nearly 210 given two doses of AZD1222 and 26 given two doses of MenACWY control vaccine. Points the paper makes about the study in general: After two AZD1222 doses, spike-specific TCR breadth and depth were significantly higher than at day 0 and than in MenACWY recipients. Epitopes outside the regions mutated in the B.1.351 and B.1.1.7 variants were reportedly recognized by nearly half of the unique spike-specific TCRs. Vaccine-associated CD4 TCRs spanned the whole spike protein, with dominant responses in regions 160-218 and 743-854. Because no day 14 peak-response samples were available, repertoires were characterized only after the peak T cell response. Conclusions about previously exposed vaccinees were limited because only five to seven AZD1222 recipients were SARS-CoV-2 seropositive at baseline. Most participants were white British and females outnumbered males, and the authors suggested that clonal diversity may have been underestimated. The 56-69-year group was small, and its depth increase did not reach significance, likely because of low power.

The germline V gene supplies CDR1 SGHRS and CDR2 YFSETQ. Unmatched junction bases come to 6, with V trimmed by 4 bases and J by 2 bases. The cysteine opens and the phenylalanine closes a CDR3 of 15 amino acids. Solely the CDR3 DNA is kept, with 45 bases framed from the first base. For this clone: Its binding antigen is unknown. Within one base of it there is no much larger clone, and no base qualities were kept.

This specimen's time point label, per the study, means: baseline before first vaccination. Samples from vaccinated people were obtained from the UK trials COV001 and COV002, which included a single-blind randomized controlled phase 2/3 trial of AZD1222 (ChAdOx1 nCoV-19) in healthy adults. For TCRbeta chain sequencing, PBMC samples from trial participants were taken at day 0 and at day 28 after the second dose. The CDR3 regions of human TCRbeta chains were analyzed by immunosequencing. As for the authors' bioinformatics: TCRs in the repertoires were matched against a reference library of SARS-CoV-2-specific TCRs that had been generated with the MIRA antigen-specificity platform. Breadth meant the fraction of unique TCRs that were SARS-CoV-2-associated, whereas depth meant the fraction of total T cells that were SARS-CoV-2-associated. Using the MIRA data, every spike-specific TCR was mapped to the spike region that the TCR reacted to and assigned to either a CD4 or a CD8 class. Log10-transformed breadth and depth values were compared by one-way ANOVA with Sidak's multiple comparisons tests. In its TCRdb copy, this immuneACCESS table keeps in-frame sequences only and misses some clones. Where compared with another copy, unresolved V genes explain less than half of these, and the others have no known cause. From that table come the V and J calls and clone size; the DNA was used to work out D and trimming. The sample records over 100,000 clones, about four fifths of which are singletons. In total, the top ten clones hold approximately 17% of the sample.

The receptor was isolated from an adult in good health. The sample was peripheral blood, taken on day 0 of AZD1222 vaccination. The chain joins TRBV5-1 to TRBJ2-1, and 7 junction bases match TRBD1. The CDR3 reads as follows: CASSQDRSTYNEQFF. The sequenced DNA is TGCGCCAGCAGCCAGGACAGGTCTACCTACAATGAGCAGTTCTTC.